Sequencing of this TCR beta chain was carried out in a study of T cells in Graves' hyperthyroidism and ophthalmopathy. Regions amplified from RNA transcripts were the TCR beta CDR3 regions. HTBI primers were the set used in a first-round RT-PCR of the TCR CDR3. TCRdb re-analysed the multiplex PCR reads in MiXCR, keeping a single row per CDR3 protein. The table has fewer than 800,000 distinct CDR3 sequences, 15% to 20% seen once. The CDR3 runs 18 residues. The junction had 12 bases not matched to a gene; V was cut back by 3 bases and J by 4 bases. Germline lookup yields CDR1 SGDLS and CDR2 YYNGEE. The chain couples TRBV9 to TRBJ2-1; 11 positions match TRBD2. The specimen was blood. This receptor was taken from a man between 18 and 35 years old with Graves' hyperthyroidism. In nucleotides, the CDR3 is TGTGCCAGCAGCGCAATGCCGATGGGGACTAGCGGTTACAATGAGCAGTTCTTC. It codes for CASSAMPMGTSGYNEQFF.